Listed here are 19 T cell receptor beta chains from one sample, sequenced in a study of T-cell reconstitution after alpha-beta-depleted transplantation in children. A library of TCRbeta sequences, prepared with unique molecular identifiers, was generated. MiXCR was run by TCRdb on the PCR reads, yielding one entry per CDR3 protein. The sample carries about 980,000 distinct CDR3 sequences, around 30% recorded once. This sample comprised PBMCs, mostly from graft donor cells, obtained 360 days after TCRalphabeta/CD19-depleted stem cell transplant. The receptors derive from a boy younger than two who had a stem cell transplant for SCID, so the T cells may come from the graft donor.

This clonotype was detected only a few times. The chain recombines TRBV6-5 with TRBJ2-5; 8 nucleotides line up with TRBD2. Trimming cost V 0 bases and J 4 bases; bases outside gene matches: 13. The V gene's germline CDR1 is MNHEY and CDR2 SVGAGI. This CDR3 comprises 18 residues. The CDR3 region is CASSYSTRGAGGLETQYF. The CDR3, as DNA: TGTGCCAGCAGTTACTCGACGCGCGGGGCGGGGGGATTAGAGACCCAGTACTTC.

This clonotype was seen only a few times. CDR3 nucleotide sequence: TGTGCCAGCAGTCCTTTCCGGGGGGGTTGGAATGAGCAGTTCTTC. It yields the protein CASSPFRGGWNEQFF. The chain carries TRBV2 and TRBJ2-1; 8 nucleotides align to TRBD2. Per the germline V gene, CDR1 is SNHLY and CDR2 is FYNNEI. The CDR3 is 15 residues long. Trimming cost V 5 bases and J 7 bases; bases outside gene matches: 10.

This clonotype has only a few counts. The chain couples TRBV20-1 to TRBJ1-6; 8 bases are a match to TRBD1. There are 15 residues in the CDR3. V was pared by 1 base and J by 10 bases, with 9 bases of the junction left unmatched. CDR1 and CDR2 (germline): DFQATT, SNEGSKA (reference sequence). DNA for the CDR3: TGCAGTGCTAGAGCCACGACAGGGGTAGAATCACCCCTCCACTTT. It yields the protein CSARATTGVESPLHF.

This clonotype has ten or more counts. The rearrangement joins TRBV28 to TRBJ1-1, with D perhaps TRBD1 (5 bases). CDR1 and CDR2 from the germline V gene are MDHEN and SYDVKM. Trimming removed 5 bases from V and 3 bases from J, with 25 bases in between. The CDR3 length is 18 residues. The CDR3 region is CASSTHTVEGPEDTEAFF. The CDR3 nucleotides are TGTGCCAGCAGTACACACACGGTGGAGGGGCCCGAAGACACTGAAGCTTTCTTT.

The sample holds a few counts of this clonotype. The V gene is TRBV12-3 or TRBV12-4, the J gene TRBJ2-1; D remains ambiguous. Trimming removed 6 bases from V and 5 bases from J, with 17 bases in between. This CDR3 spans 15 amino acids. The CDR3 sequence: CASSPVPTPNNEQFF. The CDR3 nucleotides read TGTGCCAGCAGCCCAGTGCCAACTCCGAACAATGAGCAGTTCTTC.

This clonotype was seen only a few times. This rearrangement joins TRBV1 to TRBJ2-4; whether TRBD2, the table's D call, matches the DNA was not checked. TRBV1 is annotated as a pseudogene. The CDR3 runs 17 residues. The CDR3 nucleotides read TGCACCAGCAGGAATAGCGGGGGGGCCGAAGCCAAAAACATTCAGTACTTC. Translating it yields CTSRNSGGAEAKNIQYF.

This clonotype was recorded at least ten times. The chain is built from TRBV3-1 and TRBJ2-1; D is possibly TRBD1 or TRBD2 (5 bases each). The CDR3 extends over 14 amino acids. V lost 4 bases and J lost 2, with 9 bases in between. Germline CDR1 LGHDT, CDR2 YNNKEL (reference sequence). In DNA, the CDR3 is TGTGCCAGCAGCCCCGGGACCACCTACAATGAGCAGTTCTTC. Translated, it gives CASSPGTTYNEQFF.

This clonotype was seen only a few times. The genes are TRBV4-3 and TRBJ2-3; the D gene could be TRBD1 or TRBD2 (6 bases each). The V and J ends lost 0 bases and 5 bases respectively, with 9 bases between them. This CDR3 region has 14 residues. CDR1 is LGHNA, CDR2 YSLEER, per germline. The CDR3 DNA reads TGCGCCAGCAGCCAAGATGGGGGGCGAGATACGCAGTATTTT. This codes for CASSQDGGRDTQYF.

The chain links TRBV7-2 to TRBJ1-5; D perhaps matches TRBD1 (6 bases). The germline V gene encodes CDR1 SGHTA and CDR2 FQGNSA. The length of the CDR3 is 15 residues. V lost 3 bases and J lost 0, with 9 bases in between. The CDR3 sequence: CASSLNRDSNQPQHF. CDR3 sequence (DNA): TGTGCCAGCAGCTTGAACAGGGATAGCAATCAGCCCCAGCATTTT.

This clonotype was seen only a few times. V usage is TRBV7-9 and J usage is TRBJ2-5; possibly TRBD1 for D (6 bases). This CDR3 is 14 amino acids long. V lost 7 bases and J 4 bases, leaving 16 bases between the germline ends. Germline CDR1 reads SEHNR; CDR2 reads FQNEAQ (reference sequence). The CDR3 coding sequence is TGTGCCAGCAACGACAGGTTATCGGGAGAGACCCAGTACTTC. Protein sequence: CASNDRLSGETQYF. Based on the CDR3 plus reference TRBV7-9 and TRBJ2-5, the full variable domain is DTGVSQNPRHKITKRGQNVTFRCDPISEHNRLYWYRQTLGQGPEFLTYFQNEAQLEKSRLLSDRFSAERPKGSFSTLEIQRTEQGDSAMYLCASNDRLSGETQYFGPGTRLLVL.

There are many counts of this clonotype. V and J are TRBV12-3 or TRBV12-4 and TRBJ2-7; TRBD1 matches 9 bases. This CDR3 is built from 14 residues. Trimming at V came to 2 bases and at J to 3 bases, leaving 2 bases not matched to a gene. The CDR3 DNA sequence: TGTGCCAGCAGTTTAATGGGACAGGGCTACGAGCAGTACTTC. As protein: CASSLMGQGYEQYF.

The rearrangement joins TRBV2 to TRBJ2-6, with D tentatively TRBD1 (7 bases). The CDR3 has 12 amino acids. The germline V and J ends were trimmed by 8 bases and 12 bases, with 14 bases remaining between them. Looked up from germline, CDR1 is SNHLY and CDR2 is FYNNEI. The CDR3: CASAGQMSVLTF. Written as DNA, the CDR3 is TGTGCCAGCGCGGGACAGATGAGCGTCCTGACTTTC.

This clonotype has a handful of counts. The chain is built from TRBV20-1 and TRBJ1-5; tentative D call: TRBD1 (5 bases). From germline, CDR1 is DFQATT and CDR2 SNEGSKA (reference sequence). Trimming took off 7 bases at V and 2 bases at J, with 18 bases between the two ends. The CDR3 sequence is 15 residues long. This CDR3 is CSVAGERGGNQPQHF. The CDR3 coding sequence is TGCAGTGTCGCGGGGGAACGAGGTGGCAATCAGCCCCAGCATTTT.

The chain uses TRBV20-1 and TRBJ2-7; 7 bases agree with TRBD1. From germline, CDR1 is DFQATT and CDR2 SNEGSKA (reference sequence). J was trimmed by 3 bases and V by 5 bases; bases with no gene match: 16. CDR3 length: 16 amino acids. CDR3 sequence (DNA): TGCAGTGCTCATTCCGGGACAGTCCTAGGTAACTACGAGCAGTACTTC. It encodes CSAHSGTVLGNYEQYF.

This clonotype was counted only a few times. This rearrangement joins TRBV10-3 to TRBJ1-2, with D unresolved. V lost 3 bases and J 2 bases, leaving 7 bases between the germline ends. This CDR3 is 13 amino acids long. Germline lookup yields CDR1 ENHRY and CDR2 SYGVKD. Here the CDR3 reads CAISEGPNYGYTF. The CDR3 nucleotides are TGTGCCATCAGTGAAGGCCCAAACTATGGCTACACCTTC.

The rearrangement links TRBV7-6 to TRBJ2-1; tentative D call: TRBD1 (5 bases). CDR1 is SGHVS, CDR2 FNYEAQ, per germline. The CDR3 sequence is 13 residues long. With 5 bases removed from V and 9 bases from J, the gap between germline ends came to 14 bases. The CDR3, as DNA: TGTGCCAGCAGCCCTCACAAGGGGCCTGAGCAGTTCTTC. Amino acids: CASSPHKGPEQFF.

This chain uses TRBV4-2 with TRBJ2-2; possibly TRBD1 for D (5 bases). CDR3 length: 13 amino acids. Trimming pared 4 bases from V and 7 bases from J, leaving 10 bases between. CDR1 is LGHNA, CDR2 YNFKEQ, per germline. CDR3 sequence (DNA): TGTGCCAGCAGCCGCCCCCAGGGCGGGGAGCTGTTTTTT. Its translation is CASSRPQGGELFF.

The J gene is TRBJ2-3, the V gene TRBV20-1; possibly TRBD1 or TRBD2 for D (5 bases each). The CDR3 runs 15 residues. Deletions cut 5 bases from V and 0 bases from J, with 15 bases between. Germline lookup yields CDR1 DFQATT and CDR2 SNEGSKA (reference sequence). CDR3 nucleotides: TGCAGTGCTGCAAAAGCCCGGGACAGCACAGATACGCAGTATTTT. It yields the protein CSAAKARDSTDTQYF.

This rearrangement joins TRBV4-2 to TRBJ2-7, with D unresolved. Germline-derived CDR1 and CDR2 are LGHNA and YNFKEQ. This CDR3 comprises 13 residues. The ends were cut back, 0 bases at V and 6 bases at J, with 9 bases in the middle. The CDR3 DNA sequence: TGTGCCAGCAGCCAAGAAGGTTCGGGCGAGCAGTACTTC. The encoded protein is CASSQEGSGEQYF.